A selection of T cell receptor beta chains follows, all from one sample in a study of T-cell memory formation after mild COVID-19. TCRdb reprocessed the 5' RACE reads via MiXCR and lists one record per CDR3 protein. This table has about 400,000 distinct CDR3 sequences, approximately 25% appearing once. Sequenced material: PBMCs or a T cell subset sorted from them (not recorded which). The receptors were sampled from an adult woman who had mild COVID-19 (a few samples of this study predate the infection). Cell type and time point are not known. Each CDR3 is given with its conserved first and last residue. Each record gives: V gene, J gene, D gene, clone size, CDR3 DNA, CDR3 protein. The D gene is left open where the match is weak. The size entry is marked missing in some rows and otherwise reads once, few, many or a size class.

v_gene: TRBV6-5; j_gene: TRBJ2-4; d_gene: NA; abundance: NA; CDR3nt: TGTGCCAGCAGTCCCCTGTCTCTAGCCAAAAACATTCAGTACTTC; CDR3aa: CASSPLSLAKNIQYF
v_gene: TRBV3-1; j_gene: TRBJ2-3; d_gene: TRBD2; abundance: NA; CDR3nt: TGTGCCAGCAGCCAAGGGACTAGCGGTATCGCAGATACGCAGTATTTT; CDR3aa: CASSQGTSGIADTQYF
v_gene: TRBV21-1; j_gene: TRBJ1-5; d_gene: NA; abundance: NA; CDR3nt: TGTGCCAGCAGCAAAGAGGGGGGACAGGGTGGCGATCAGCCCCAGCATTTT; CDR3aa: CASSKEGGQGGDQPQHF
v_gene: TRBV12-3/TRBV12-4; j_gene: TRBJ1-2; d_gene: NA; abundance: few; CDR3nt: TGTGCCAGCAGTTTCGGTCCATCTGGCTACACCTTC; CDR3aa: CASSFGPSGYTF
v_gene: TRBV20-1; j_gene: TRBJ2-3; d_gene: TRBD2; abundance: NA; CDR3nt: TGCAGCCCTACAGCCCCGGGACTAGCGGGGCCAATCACAGATACGCAGTATTTT; CDR3aa: CSPTAPGLAGPITDTQYF
v_gene: TRBV24-1; j_gene: TRBJ2-5; d_gene: TRBD1; abundance: few; CDR3nt: TGTGCCACCAGTGCCCCCTTGGGACAGCAAGAGACCCAGTACTTC; CDR3aa: CATSAPLGQQETQYF
v_gene: TRBV15; j_gene: TRBJ2-1; d_gene: NA; abundance: few; CDR3nt: TGTGCCACCACGGCGGACCACCTCCCCGGGAATGAGCAGTTCTTC; CDR3aa: CATTADHLPGNEQFF
v_gene: TRBV30; j_gene: TRBJ1-2; d_gene: NA; abundance: NA; CDR3nt: TGTGCCTGGAGAAGACATGATAACTATGGCTACACCTTC; CDR3aa: CAWRRHDNYGYTF
v_gene: TRBV7-9; j_gene: TRBJ2-2; d_gene: NA; abundance: few; CDR3nt: TGTGCCAGCAGCGATACCGGTCGGACCGGGGAGCTGTTTTTT; CDR3aa: CASSDTGRTGELFF
v_gene: TRBV7-2; j_gene: TRBJ2-3; d_gene: NA; abundance: many; CDR3nt: TGTGCCAGCAGCCTCGGACGTAGGCAGGCTACTACGCAGTATTTT; CDR3aa: CASSLGRRQATTQYF
v_gene: TRBV7-6; j_gene: TRBJ1-6; d_gene: TRBD1; abundance: NA; CDR3nt: TGTGCCAGCAGCGCAAAGACAGGGGGTAATTCACCCCTCCACTTT; CDR3aa: CASSAKTGGNSPLHF
v_gene: TRBV20-1; j_gene: TRBJ2-7; d_gene: TRBD2; abundance: few; CDR3nt: TGCAGTGCTAGTGGGGGACTAGCGGGAGGCGAGCAGTACTTC; CDR3aa: CSASGGLAGGEQYF
v_gene: TRBV24-1; j_gene: TRBJ2-1; d_gene: TRBD2; abundance: NA; CDR3nt: TGTGCCACCAGTGACCTCCTAACTAGCGGGGGAGACAATGAGCAGTTCTTC; CDR3aa: CATSDLLTSGGDNEQFF
v_gene: TRBV15; j_gene: TRBJ2-5; d_gene: TRBD2; abundance: NA; CDR3nt: TGTGCCACCAGCAGAGAGGCCCGGACTAGCGGGAAAGAGACCCAGTACTTC; CDR3aa: CATSREARTSGKETQYF
v_gene: TRBV6-1; j_gene: TRBJ2-5; d_gene: NA; abundance: few; CDR3nt: TGTGCCAGCAGTGAACCGAAGTCGTACCAAGAGACCCAGTACTTC; CDR3aa: CASSEPKSYQETQYF
v_gene: TRBV7-6; j_gene: TRBJ2-3; d_gene: TRBD2; abundance: few; CDR3nt: TGTGCCAGCAGCATCGGACTAGCGGGGGGGCCTTCAGATACGCAGTATTTT; CDR3aa: CASSIGLAGGPSDTQYF
v_gene: TRBV12-3/TRBV12-4; j_gene: TRBJ2-7; d_gene: NA; abundance: many; CDR3nt: TGTGCCAGCGTGTCCGAGGCAGACCTCTACTACGAGCAGTACTTC; CDR3aa: CASVSEADLYYEQYF
v_gene: TRBV5-5; j_gene: TRBJ1-2; d_gene: NA; abundance: NA; CDR3nt: TGTGCCAGCAGCTTGGGCGGGTCGCGGGCCTTC; CDR3aa: CASSLGGSRAF
v_gene: TRBV12-3/TRBV12-4; j_gene: TRBJ1-4; d_gene: TRBD1; abundance: NA; CDR3nt: TGTGCCAGCAGCCCGGTTGGGACAGCTAATGAAAAACTGTTTTTT; CDR3aa: CASSPVGTANEKLFF
v_gene: TRBV7-2; j_gene: TRBJ2-1; d_gene: NA; abundance: few; CDR3nt: TGTGCCAGCAGGTTAAACATTGGTTCCTACAATGAGCAGTTCTTC; CDR3aa: CASRLNIGSYNEQFF
v_gene: TRBV20-1; j_gene: TRBJ2-7; d_gene: TRBD2; abundance: NA; CDR3nt: TGCAGTGCTAGAGCTGGCGGGAGGGAAGACGAGCAGTACTTC; CDR3aa: CSARAGGREDEQYF
v_gene: TRBV7-9; j_gene: TRBJ2-5; d_gene: NA; abundance: few; CDR3nt: TGTGCCAGCAGCTCCCCCCCGCCAGAGACCCAGTACTTC; CDR3aa: CASSSPPPETQYF
v_gene: TRBV7-2; j_gene: TRBJ2-1; d_gene: NA; abundance: NA; CDR3nt: TGTGCCAGCAGCCTCGAAGAGGGAGGGTGGATAGGGGGATACAATGAGCAGTTCTTC; CDR3aa: CASSLEEGGWIGGYNEQFF
v_gene: TRBV14; j_gene: TRBJ1-2; d_gene: NA; abundance: few; CDR3nt: TGTGCCAGCAGCCCCACCCGTAACTATGGCTACACCTTC; CDR3aa: CASSPTRNYGYTF
v_gene: TRBV30; j_gene: TRBJ1-1; d_gene: NA; abundance: few; CDR3nt: TGTGCCTGGAGTGGGGCAGACGAAGCTTTCTTT; CDR3aa: CAWSGADEAFF
v_gene: TRBV5-1; j_gene: TRBJ2-1; d_gene: NA; abundance: NA; CDR3nt: TGCGCCACCTCCTGGGGGGAAACCTACAATGAGCAGTTCTTC; CDR3aa: CATSWGETYNEQFF
v_gene: TRBV5-1; j_gene: TRBJ2-2; d_gene: NA; abundance: few; CDR3nt: TGCGCCAGCATTGAGGAGACGAACACCGGGGAGCTGTTTTTT; CDR3aa: CASIEETNTGELFF
v_gene: TRBV12-3/TRBV12-4; j_gene: TRBJ1-2; d_gene: NA; abundance: NA; CDR3nt: TGTGCCGAGGAGCAGTTCGGAGGGGGATACTATGGCTACACCTTC; CDR3aa: CAEEQFGGGYYGYTF
v_gene: TRBV20-1; j_gene: TRBJ2-3; d_gene: TRBD1; abundance: NA; CDR3nt: TGCAGTGCTAGGATGGCAGGGGGCCTCTCCACCACAGATACGCAGTATTTT; CDR3aa: CSARMAGGLSTTDTQYF
v_gene: TRBV20-1; j_gene: TRBJ1-3; d_gene: NA; abundance: few; CDR3nt: TGCAGTGCTAGAAAGGCTTACTCTGGAAACACCATATATTTT; CDR3aa: CSARKAYSGNTIYF
v_gene: TRBV20-1; j_gene: TRBJ2-1; d_gene: TRBD1; abundance: NA; CDR3nt: TGCAGTGCCATCGGACAGGGAAAGCCTGAGCAGTTCTTC; CDR3aa: CSAIGQGKPEQFF
v_gene: TRBV4-2; j_gene: TRBJ2-7; d_gene: NA; abundance: NA; CDR3nt: TGTGCCAGCAGCCCAGGGACTGACGACGAGCAGTACTTC; CDR3aa: CASSPGTDDEQYF
v_gene: TRBV5-1; j_gene: TRBJ2-1; d_gene: NA; abundance: many; CDR3nt: TGCGCCAGCAGTACTGCCTGGGCAGACGTGGAGCAGTTCTTC; CDR3aa: CASSTAWADVEQFF
v_gene: TRBV12-5; j_gene: TRBJ1-1; d_gene: NA; abundance: few; CDR3nt: TGTGCTAGTGGTTTAGGGGGGATGAACACTGAAGCTTTCTTT; CDR3aa: CASGLGGMNTEAFF
v_gene: TRBV7-2; j_gene: TRBJ2-7; d_gene: NA; abundance: NA; CDR3nt: TGTGCCAGCAGCTTAGCCGTAAAGTACTACGAGCAGTACTTC; CDR3aa: CASSLAVKYYEQYF
v_gene: TRBV20-1; j_gene: TRBJ2-3; d_gene: NA; abundance: NA; CDR3nt: TGCAGTGCCACCCGTAGACAGGCGACGCAGTATTTT; CDR3aa: CSATRRQATQYF
v_gene: TRBV7-3; j_gene: TRBJ2-7; d_gene: NA; abundance: NA; CDR3nt: TGTGCCAGCAGCTTAGTAGGGGGACTCGGCTTCACCTACGAGCAGTACTTC; CDR3aa: CASSLVGGLGFTYEQYF